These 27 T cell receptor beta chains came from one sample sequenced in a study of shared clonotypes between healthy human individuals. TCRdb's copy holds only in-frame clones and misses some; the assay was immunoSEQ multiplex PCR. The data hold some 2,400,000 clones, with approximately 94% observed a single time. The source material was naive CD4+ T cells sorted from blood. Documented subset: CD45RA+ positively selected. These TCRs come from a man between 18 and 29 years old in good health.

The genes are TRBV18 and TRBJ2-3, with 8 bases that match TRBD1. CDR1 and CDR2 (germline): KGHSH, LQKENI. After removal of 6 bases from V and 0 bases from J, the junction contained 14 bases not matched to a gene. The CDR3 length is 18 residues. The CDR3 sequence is CASSLAGTGSPSTDTQYF. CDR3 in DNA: TGTGCCAGCTCCCTCGCCGGGACAGGAAGCCCTAGCACAGATACGCAGTATTTT.

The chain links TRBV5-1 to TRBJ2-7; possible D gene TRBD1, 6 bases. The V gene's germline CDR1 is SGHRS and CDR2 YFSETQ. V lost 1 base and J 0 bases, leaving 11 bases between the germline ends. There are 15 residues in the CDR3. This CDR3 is CASSLWDKSSYEQYF. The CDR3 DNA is TGCGCCAGCAGCTTGTGGGACAAGAGCTCCTACGAGCAGTACTTC.

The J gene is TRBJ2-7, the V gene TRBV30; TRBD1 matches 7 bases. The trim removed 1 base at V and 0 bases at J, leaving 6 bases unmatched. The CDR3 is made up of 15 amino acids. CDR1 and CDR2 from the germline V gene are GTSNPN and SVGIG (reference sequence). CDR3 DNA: TGTGCCTGGAGTGCCCGCAGGGGGTTCTCCTACGAGCAGTACTTC. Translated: CAWSARRGFSYEQYF.

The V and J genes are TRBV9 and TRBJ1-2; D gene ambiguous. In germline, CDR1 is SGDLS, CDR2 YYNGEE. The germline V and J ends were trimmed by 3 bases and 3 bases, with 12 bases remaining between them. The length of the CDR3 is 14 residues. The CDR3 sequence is CASSAAQWDYGYTF. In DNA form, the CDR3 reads TGTGCCAGCAGCGCAGCCCAGTGGGACTATGGCTACACCTTC.

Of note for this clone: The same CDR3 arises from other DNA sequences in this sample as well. The CDR3 loop is CASSTDRGGQPQHF. The CDR3 coding sequence is TGCGCCAGCAGTACTGACAGGGGAGGACAGCCCCAGCATTTT. This sequence joins TRBV10-2 and TRBJ1-5; 8 nucleotides line up with TRBD1. Per the germline V gene, CDR1 is WSHSY and CDR2 is SAAADI. J was trimmed by 7 bases and V by 5 bases; bases with no gene match: 7. CDR3 length equals 14 residues.

The chain's CDR3 is CASSERSSGELFF. The CDR3 DNA sequence: TGTGCCAGCAGCGAACGTTCCTCCGGGGAGCTGTTTTTT. The genes are TRBV11-2 and TRBJ2-2; the D is unclear. Trimming cost V 5 bases and J 6 bases, with 10 bases left between them. Germline V gives CDR1 SGHAT, CDR2 FQNNGV. This CDR3 has 13 amino acids.

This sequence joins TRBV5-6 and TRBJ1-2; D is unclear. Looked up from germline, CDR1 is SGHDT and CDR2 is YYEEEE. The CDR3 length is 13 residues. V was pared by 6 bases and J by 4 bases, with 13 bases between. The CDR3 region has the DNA TGTGCCAGCACCCAACTCGAGTCCTATGGCTACACCTTC. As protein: CASTQLESYGYTF.

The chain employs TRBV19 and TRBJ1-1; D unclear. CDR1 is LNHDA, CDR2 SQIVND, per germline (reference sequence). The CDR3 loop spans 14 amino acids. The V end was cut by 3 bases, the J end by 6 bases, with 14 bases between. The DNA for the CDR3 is TGTGCCAGTAGTATTTACCCGGGAGGACCTGAAGCTTTCTTT. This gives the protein CASSIYPGGPEAFF.

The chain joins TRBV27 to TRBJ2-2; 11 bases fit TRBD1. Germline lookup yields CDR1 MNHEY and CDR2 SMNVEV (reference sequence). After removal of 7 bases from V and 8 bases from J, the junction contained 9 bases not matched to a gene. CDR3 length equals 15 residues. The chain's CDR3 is CASTPGTGGVGELFF. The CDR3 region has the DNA TGTGCCAGCACCCCGGGGACAGGGGGTGTAGGGGAGCTGTTTTTT.

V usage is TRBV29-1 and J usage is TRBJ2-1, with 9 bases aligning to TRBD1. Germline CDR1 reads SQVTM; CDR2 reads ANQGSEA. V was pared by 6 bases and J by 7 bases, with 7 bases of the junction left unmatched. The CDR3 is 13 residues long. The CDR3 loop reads CSVGGQGGNEQFF. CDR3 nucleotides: TGCAGCGTAGGGGGACAGGGAGGTAATGAGCAGTTCTTC.

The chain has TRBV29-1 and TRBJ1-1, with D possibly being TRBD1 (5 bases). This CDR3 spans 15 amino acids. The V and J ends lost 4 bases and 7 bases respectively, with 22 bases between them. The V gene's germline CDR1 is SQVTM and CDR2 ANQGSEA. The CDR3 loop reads CSVGTRDWGRDEAFF. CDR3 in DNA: TGCAGCGTTGGTACCCGAGATTGGGGCCGTGATGAAGCTTTCTTT.

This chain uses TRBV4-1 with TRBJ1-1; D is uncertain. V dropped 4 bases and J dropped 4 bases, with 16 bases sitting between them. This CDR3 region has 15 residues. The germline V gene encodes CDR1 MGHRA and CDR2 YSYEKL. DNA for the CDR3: TGCGCCAGCAGCCTAAACACAGCGGTAACCACTGAAGCTTTCTTT. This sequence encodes CASSLNTAVTTEAFF.

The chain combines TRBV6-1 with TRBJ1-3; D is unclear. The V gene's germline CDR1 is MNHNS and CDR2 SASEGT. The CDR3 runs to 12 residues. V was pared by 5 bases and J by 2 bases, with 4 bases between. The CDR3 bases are TGTGCCAGCAGTCCAGCTGGAAACACCATATATTTT. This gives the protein CASSPAGNTIYF.

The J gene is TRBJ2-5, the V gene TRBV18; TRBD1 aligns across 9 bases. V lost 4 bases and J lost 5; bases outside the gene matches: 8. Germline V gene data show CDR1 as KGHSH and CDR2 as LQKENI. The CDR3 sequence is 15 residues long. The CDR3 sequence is CASSRGQGTAETQYF. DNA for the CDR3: TGTGCCAGCTCACGTGGACAGGGGACGGCGGAGACCCAGTACTTC.

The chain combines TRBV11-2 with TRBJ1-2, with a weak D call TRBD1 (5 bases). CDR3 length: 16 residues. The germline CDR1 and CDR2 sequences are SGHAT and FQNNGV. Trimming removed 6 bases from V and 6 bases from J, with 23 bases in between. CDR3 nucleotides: TGTGCCAGCAGGCCCGCGGGGCAGTTTGGGATCCATGGCTACACCTTC. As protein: CASRPAGQFGIHGYTF. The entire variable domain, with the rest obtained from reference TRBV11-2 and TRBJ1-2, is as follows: EAGVAQSPRYKIIEKRQSVAFWCNPISGHATLYWYQQILGQGPKLLIQFQNNGVVDDSQLPKDRFSAERLKGVDSTLKIQPAKLEDSAVYLCASRPAGQFGIHGYTFGSGTRLTVV.

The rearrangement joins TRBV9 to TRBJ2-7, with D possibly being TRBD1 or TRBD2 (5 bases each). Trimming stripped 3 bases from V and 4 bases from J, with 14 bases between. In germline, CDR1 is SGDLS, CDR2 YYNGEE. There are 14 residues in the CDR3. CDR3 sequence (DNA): TGTGCCAGCAGCGAGGGACCCGAGGGTTACGAGCAGTACTTC. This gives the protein CASSEGPEGYEQYF.

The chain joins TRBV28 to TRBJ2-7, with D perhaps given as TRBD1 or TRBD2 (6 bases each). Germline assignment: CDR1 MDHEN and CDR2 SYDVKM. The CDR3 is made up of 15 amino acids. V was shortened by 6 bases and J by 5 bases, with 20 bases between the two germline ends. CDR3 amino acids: CASSPTGAGNHEQYF. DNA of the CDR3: TGTGCCAGCAGCCCAACGGGGGCAGGGAACCACGAGCAGTACTTC.

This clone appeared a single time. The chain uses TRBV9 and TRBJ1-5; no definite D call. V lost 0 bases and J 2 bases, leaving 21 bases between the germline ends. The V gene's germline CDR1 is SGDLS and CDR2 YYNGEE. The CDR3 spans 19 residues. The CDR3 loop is CASSVVKWHTWLGNQPQHF. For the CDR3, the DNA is TGTGCCAGCAGCGTAGTTAAGTGGCATACCTGGCTCGGCAATCAGCCCCAGCATTTT.

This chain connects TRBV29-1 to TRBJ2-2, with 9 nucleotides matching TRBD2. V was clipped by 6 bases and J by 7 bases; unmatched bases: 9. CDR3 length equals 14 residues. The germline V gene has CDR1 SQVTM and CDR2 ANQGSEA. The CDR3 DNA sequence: TGCAGCGTGAGGGCTAGCGGGAAGAGCGGGGAGCTGTTTTTT. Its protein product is CSVRASGKSGELFF.

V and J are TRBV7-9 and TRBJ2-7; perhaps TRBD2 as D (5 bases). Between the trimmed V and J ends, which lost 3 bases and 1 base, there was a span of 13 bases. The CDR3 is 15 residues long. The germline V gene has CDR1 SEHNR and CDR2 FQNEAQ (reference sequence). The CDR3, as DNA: TGTGCCAGCAGCTTCACTAGGAACGAATCCTACGAGCAGTACTTC. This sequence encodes CASSFTRNESYEQYF.

The CDR3 bases are TGTGCCAGCAGTTCTTTCAGGACAGGGCAGTCGAACACCATATATTTT. Translating it yields CASSSFRTGQSNTIYF. The chain has TRBV6-6 and TRBJ1-3, with TRBD1 matching 8 bases. The CDR3 is made up of 16 amino acids. CDR1 MNHNY and CDR2 SVGAGI come from the germline V gene (reference sequence). The V gene end was trimmed by 4 bases and the J gene end by 7 bases; junction bases not matched to a gene: 12.

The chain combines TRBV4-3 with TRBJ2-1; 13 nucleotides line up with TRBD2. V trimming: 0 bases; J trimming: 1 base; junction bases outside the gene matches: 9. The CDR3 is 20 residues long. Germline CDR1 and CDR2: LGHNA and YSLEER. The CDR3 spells CASSQDNALAGGWSYNEQFF. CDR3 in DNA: TGCGCCAGCAGCCAAGATAACGCACTAGCGGGGGGGTGGTCCTACAATGAGCAGTTCTTC.

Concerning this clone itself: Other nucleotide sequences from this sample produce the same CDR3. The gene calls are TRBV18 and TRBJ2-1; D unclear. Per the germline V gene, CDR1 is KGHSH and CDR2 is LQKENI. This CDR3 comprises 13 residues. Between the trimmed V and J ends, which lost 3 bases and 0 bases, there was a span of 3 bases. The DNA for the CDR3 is TGTGCCAGCTCACCCCTCTCCTACAATGAGCAGTTCTTC. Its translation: CASSPLSYNEQFF. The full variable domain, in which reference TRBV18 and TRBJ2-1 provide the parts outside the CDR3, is NAGVMQNPRHLVRRRGQEARLRCSPMKGHSHVYWYRQLPEEGLKFMVYLQKENIIDESGMPKERFSAEFPKEGPSILRIQQVVRGDSAAYFCASSPLSYNEQFFGPGTRLTVL.

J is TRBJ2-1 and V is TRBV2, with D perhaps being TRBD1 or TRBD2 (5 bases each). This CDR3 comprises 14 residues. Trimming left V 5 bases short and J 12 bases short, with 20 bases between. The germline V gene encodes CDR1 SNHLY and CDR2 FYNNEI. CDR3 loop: CASSPKPGPQGQFF. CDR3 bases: TGTGCCAGCAGTCCTAAACCGGGGCCCCAAGGGCAGTTCTTC.

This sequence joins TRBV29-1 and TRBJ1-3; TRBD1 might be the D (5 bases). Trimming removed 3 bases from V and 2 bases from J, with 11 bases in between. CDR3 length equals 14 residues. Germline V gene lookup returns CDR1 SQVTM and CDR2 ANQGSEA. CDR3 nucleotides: TGCAGCGTTGAGGTGTCGGGGCCTGGAAACACCATATATTTT. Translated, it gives CSVEVSGPGNTIYF.

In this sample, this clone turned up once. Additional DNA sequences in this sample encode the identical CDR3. CDR3 bases: TGTGCCAGCAGCTTAGGGGGCGTTAGCTCCTACGAGCAGTACTTC. Encoded protein: CASSLGGVSSYEQYF. This sequence joins TRBV7-2 and TRBJ2-7, with a tentative D call TRBD1 (5 bases). Germline-derived CDR1 and CDR2 are SGHTA and FQGNSA. There are 15 residues in the CDR3. V lost 1 base and J 0 bases, leaving 10 bases between the germline ends.

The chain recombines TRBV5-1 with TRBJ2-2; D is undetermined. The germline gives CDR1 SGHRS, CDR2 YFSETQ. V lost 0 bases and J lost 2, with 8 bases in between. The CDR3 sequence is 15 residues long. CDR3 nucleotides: TGCGCCAGCAGCTTGGATACTCAAAACACCGGGGAGCTGTTTTTT. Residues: CASSLDTQNTGELFF.